The 9 T cell receptor beta chains below all came from one sample that was sequenced in a study of blood T cell repertoires in COVID-19. The data were produced by immunoSEQ multiplex PCR, yet TCRdb's version contains in-frame clones alone and is incomplete. The sample lists some 150,000 clones, 80% to 85% occurring once. The sequencing input was peripheral blood. Receptors originate from a human donor in a cohort sampled during active COVID-19.

The chain uses TRBV5-1 and TRBJ1-1; D remains ambiguous. The CDR3 has 14 amino acids. Trimming took off 1 base at V and 1 base at J, with 8 bases between the two ends. Germline V gene sequence: CDR1 SGHRS, CDR2 YFSETQ. This chain's CDR3 is CASSLSSGNTEAFF. The CDR3 bases are TGCGCCAGCAGCTTGAGTTCGGGGAACACTGAAGCTTTCTTT.

The CDR3 sequence is CASSPEGQGRRNTIYF. DNA of the CDR3: TGTGCCAGCAGCCCCGAGGGACAGGGGAGGAGAAACACCATATATTTT. The chain combines TRBV7-6 with TRBJ1-3; 10 nucleotides match TRBD1. The ends lost 5 bases at V and 5 bases at J; junction bases unmatched: 9. CDR3 size: 16 residues. In germline, CDR1 is SGHVS, CDR2 FNYEAQ.

This chain links TRBV30 with TRBJ1-2; D not certain. CDR1 and CDR2 from the germline V gene are GTSNPN and SVGIG (reference sequence). Deletions cut 0 bases from V and 4 bases from J, with 15 bases between. The length of the CDR3 is 15 residues. CDR3 residues: CAWSVRYAGSYGYTF. DNA for the CDR3: TGTGCCTGGAGTGTTAGGTATGCGGGATCCTATGGCTACACCTTC. Combining the CDR3 with reference TRBV30 and TRBJ1-2 gives the whole variable domain SQTIHQWPATLVQPVGSPLSLECTVEGTSNPNLYWYRQAAGRGLQLLFYSVGIGQISSEVPQNLSASRPQDRQFILSSKKLLLSDSGFYLCAWSVRYAGSYGYTFGSGTRLTVV.

Note on this clone: The limits of the CDR3 on the DNA are not certain, so only TCRdb's listed CDR3 is given. The chain has TRBV28 and TRBJ1-2. Germline values: CDR1 MDHEN, CDR2 SYDVKM. From its first to its last residue, the CDR3 has 11 amino acids. CDR3 protein: CASSSSYGYTF.

The V call is TRBV11-2, the J call TRBJ2-7; 7 positions match TRBD1. This CDR3 spans 15 amino acids. With 2 bases clipped from V and 5 bases from J, the junction kept 9 bases outside the gene matches. Germline-derived CDR1 and CDR2 are SGHAT and FQNNGV. CDR3 DNA sequence: TGTGCCAGCAGCTTACGCCCGGGACAGTCCGACGAGCAGTACTTC. Its translation: CASSLRPGQSDEQYF.

The rearrangement joins TRBV12-3 or TRBV12-4 to TRBJ2-7; 7 bases fit TRBD1. CDR3 length equals 12 residues. With 5 bases clipped from V and 6 bases from J, the junction kept 4 bases outside the gene matches. The CDR3 loop is CASSKQGPEQYF. For the CDR3, the DNA is TGTGCCAGCAGTAAACAGGGGCCCGAGCAGTACTTC.

This chain joins TRBV6-6 and TRBJ2-7; TRBD2 is a possible D gene (5 bases). The CDR3 consists of 14 residues. The germline CDR1 and CDR2 sequences are MNHNY and SVGAGI (reference sequence). Trimming took off 6 bases at V and 4 bases at J, with 16 bases between the two ends. CDR3 coding DNA: TGTGCCAGCAGCCCACTCGAGGGTAGATACGAGCAGTACTTC. It codes for CASSPLEGRYEQYF.

This clone was observed once. J is TRBJ1-2 and V is TRBV18; D possibly corresponds to TRBD1 (5 bases). Trimming took 2 bases from V and 2 from J, leaving 12 bases between them. CDR1 is KGHSH and CDR2 is LQKENI in the germline V gene. CDR3 length: 15 amino acids. CDR3 region: CASSPGAGLNYGYTF. CDR3 nucleotide sequence: TGTGCCAGCTCACCAGGGGCTGGGTTGAACTATGGCTACACCTTC.

The chain has TRBV11-2 and TRBJ1-6; D is unresolved. V lost 1 base and J lost 5, with 9 bases in between. CDR3 length: 15 amino acids. The germline gives CDR1 SGHAT, CDR2 FQNNGV. CDR3 amino acids: CASSLGPGNNSPLHF. The DNA for the CDR3 is TGTGCCAGCAGCTTAGGACCCGGGAATAATTCACCCCTCCACTTT. Based on the CDR3 plus reference TRBV11-2 and TRBJ1-6, the full variable domain is EAGVAQSPRYKIIEKRQSVAFWCNPISGHATLYWYQQILGQGPKLLIQFQNNGVVDDSQLPKDRFSAERLKGVDSTLKIQPAKLEDSAVYLCASSLGPGNNSPLHFGNGTRLTVT.